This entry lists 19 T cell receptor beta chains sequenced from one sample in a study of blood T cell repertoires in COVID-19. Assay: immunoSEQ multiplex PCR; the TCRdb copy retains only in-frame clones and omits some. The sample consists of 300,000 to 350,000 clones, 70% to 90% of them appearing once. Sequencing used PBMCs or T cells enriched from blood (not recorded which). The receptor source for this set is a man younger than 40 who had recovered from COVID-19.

In DNA form, the CDR3 reads TGTGCCAGCAGTTTATCTCGGCAGGGCCGTCAGCCCCAGCATTTT. It encodes CASSLSRQGRQPQHF. V and J are TRBV27 and TRBJ1-5; TRBD1 might be the D (5 bases). The germline CDR1 and CDR2 sequences are MNHEY and SMNVEV (reference sequence). This CDR3 is 15 amino acids long. V lost 0 bases to trimming and J lost 6 bases, with 12 bases between them.

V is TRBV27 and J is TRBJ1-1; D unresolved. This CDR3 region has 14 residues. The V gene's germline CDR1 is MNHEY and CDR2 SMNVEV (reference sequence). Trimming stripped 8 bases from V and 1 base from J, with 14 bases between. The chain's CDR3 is CASLSMGENTEAFF. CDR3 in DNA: TGTGCCAGCTTGAGTATGGGCGAGAACACTGAAGCTTTCTTT.

In nucleotides, the CDR3 is TGTGCCAGTAGTTACACAACTAATGAAAAACTGTTTTTT. This encodes CASSYTTNEKLFF. The rearrangement uses TRBV19 and TRBJ1-4; D is uncertain. Germline lookup yields CDR1 LNHDA and CDR2 SQIVND (reference sequence). Trimming stripped 5 bases from V and 0 bases from J, with 4 bases between. This CDR3 contains 13 residues.

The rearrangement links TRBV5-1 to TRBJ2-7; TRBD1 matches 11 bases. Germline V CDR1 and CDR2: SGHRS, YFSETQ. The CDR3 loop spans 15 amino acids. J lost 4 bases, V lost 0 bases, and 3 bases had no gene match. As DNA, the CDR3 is TGCGCCAGCAGCTTGGCCGGGGACAGGGGGTACGAGCAGTACTTC. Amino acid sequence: CASSLAGDRGYEQYF.

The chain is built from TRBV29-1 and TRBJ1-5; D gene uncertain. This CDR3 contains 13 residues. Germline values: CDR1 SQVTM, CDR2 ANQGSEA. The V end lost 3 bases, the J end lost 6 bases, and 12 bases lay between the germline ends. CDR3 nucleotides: TGCAGCGTTGAGAAGGTAGGGAGTCAGCCCCAGCATTTT. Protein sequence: CSVEKVGSQPQHF.

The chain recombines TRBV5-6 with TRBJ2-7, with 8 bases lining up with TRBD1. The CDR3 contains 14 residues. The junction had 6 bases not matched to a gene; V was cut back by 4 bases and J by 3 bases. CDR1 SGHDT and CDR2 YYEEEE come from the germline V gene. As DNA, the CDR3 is TGTGCCAGCAGCGAGACAGGGGTTCGCTACGAGCAGTACTTC. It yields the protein CASSETGVRYEQYF.

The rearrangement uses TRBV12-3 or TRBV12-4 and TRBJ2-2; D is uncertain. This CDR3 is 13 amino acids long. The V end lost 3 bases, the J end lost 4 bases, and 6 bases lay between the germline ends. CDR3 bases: TGTGCCAGCAGTTTCCGGAGCACCGGGGAGCTGTTTTTT. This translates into CASSFRSTGELFF.

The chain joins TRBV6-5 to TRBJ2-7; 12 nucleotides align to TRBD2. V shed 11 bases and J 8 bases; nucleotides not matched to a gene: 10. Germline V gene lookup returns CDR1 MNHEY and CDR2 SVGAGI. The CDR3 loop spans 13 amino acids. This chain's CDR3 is CAGRTSGEIKQYF. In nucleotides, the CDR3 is TGTGCCGGTAGGACTAGCGGGGAGATCAAGCAGTACTTC.

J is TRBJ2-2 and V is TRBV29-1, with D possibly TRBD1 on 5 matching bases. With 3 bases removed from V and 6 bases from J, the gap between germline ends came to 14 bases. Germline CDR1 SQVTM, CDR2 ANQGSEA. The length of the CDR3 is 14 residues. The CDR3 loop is CSVEDKVKAGELFF. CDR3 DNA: TGCAGCGTTGAGGACAAAGTAAAGGCCGGGGAGCTGTTTTTT.

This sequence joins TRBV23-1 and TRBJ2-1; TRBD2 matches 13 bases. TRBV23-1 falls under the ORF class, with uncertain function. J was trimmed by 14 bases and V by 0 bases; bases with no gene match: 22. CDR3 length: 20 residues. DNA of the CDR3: TGCGCCAGCAGTCAATCTTGGCCAAAACCAAGGACTAGCGGGGGACCGAGAGAGTTCTTC. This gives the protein CASSQSWPKPRTSGGPREFF.

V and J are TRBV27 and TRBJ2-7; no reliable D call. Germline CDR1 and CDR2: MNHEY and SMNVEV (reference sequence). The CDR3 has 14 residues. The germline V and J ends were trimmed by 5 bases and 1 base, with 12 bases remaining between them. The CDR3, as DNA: TGTGCCAGCAGTCAGACTGGATCTTCCTACGAGCAGTACTTC. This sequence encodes CASSQTGSSYEQYF.

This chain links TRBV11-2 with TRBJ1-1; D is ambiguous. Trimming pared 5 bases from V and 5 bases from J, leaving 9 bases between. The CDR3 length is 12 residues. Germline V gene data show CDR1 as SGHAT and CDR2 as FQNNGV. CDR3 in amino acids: CASSVWETEAFF. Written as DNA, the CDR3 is TGTGCCAGCAGCGTTTGGGAGACTGAAGCTTTCTTT.

CDR3 sequence (DNA): TGTGCCAGCAGCCAAGATAGGGGAAGAAGACCCCTCCACTTT. Its protein product is CASSQDRGRRPLHF. The chain combines TRBV4-2 with TRBJ1-6; TRBD1 is a possible D gene (5 bases). In germline, CDR1 is LGHNA, CDR2 YNFKEQ. This CDR3 is built from 14 residues. V was clipped by 0 bases and J by 12 bases, with 12 bases between them.

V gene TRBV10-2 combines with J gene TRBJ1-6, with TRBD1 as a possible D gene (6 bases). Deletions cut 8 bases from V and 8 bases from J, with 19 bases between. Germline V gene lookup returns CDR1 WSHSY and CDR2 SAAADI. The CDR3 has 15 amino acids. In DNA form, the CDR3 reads TGCGCCAGCCTTGTAGAGGGCAGGGGAGATTCACCCCTCCACTTT. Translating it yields CASLVEGRGDSPLHF.

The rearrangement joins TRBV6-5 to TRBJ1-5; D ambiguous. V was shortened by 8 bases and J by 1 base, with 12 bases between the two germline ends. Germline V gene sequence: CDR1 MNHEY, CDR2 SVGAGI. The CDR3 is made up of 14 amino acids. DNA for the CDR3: TGTGCCAGCTGGGCACCGAGAAGCAATCAGCCCCAGCATTTT. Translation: CASWAPRSNQPQHF.

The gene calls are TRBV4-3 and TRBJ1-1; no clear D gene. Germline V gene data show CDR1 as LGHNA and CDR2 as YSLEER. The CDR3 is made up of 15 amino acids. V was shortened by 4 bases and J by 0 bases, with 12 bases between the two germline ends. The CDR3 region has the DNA TGCGCCAGCAGCCTACAGCGGGAGATGAACACTGAAGCTTTCTTT. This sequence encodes CASSLQREMNTEAFF.

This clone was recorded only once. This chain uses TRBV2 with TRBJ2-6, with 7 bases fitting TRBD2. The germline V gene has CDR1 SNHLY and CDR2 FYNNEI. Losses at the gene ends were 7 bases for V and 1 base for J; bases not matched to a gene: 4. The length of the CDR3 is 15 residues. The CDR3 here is CASIWGGSGANVLTF. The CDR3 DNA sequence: TGTGCCAGCATTTGGGGGGGGTCTGGGGCCAACGTCCTGACTTTC.

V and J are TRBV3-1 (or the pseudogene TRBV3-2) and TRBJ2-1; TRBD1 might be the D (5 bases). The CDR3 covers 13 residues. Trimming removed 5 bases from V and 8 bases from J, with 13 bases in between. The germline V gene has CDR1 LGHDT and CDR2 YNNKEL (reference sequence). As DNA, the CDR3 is TGTGCCAGCAGCATAGCAGGGTTGGATGAGCAGTTCTTC. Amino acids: CASSIAGLDEQFF.

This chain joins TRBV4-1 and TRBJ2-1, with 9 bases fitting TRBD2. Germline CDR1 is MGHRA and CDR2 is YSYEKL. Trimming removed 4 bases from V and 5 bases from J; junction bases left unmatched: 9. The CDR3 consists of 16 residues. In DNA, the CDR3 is TGCGCCAGCAGCCCACTGCCGACTAGCGGTAACAATGAGCAGTTCTTC. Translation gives CASSPLPTSGNNEQFF.